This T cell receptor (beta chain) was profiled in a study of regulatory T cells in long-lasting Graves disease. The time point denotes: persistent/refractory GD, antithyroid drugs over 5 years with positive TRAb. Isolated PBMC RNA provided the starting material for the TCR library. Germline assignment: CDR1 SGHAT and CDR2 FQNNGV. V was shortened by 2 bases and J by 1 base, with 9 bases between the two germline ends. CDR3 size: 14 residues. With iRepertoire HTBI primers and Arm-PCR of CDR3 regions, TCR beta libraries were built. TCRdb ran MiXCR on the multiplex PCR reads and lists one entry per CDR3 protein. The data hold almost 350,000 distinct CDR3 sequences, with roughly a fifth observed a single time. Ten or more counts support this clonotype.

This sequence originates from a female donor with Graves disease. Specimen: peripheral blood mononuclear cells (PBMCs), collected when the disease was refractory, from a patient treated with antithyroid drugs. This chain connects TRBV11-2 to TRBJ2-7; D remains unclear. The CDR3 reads CASSLYKGSYEQYF. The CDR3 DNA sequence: TGTGCCAGCAGCTTATACAAGGGTTCCTACGAGCAGTACTTC.